Each of the 28 T cell receptor beta chains below was sequenced from the same sample in a study of blood T cell repertoires in COVID-19 (TCRdb year 2020). Library creation used the immunoSEQ multiplex PCR assay. TCRdb carries this immuneACCESS record with in-frame sequences only. Its versions omit some clonotypes, under half of them owing to an unresolved V gene in the studies checked, with the rest unexplained. The sample table holds 170,000 or so clones, of which roughly 90% were seen once. The leading ten clones occupy about 0.54% of the sample. Material: peripheral blood. The receptors originated from a middle-aged man with acute or convalescent COVID-19.

V is TRBV9 and J is TRBJ2-7; TRBD2 matches at 9 bases. The CDR3 sequence is 17 residues long. V lost 4 bases to trimming and J lost 2 bases; unmatched junction nucleotides: 13. The germline gives CDR1 SGDLS, CDR2 YYNGEE. For the CDR3, the DNA is TGTGCCAGCAGCCCCCGCGTAGCGGGAGTGGGAACCTACGAGCAGTACTTC. This sequence encodes CASSPRVAGVGTYEQYF.

This clone was picked up one time. V is TRBV7-2 and J is TRBJ2-3; 9 nucleotides line up with TRBD1. From germline, CDR1 is SGHTA and CDR2 FQGNSA. The CDR3 covers 15 residues. J lost 4 bases, V lost 5 bases, and 7 bases had no gene match. The CDR3 bases are TGTGCCAGCAGCGCCTCCGGACAGGGGTCAGATACGCAGTATTTT. Amino acids: CASSASGQGSDTQYF.

The rearrangement joins TRBV10-3 to TRBJ2-3; maybe TRBD2 (6 bases). The CDR3 is made up of 13 amino acids. V lost 7 bases to trimming and J lost 0 bases, with 8 bases between them. CDR1 and CDR2 from the germline V gene are ENHRY and SYGVKD. The CDR3 loop reads CAINGGSTDTQYF. CDR3 coding DNA: TGTGCCATCAATGGAGGGAGCACAGATACGCAGTATTTT.

The chain combines TRBV2 with TRBJ1-2; 7 nucleotides align to TRBD1. This CDR3 has 13 amino acids. The junction had 10 bases not matched to a gene; V was cut back by 2 bases and J by 13 bases. Germline V lookup: CDR1 SNHLY, CDR2 FYNNEI. The CDR3 sequence is CASSERDSWLGTF. CDR3 DNA sequence: TGTGCCAGCAGTGAAAGGGACAGTTGGCTAGGCACCTTC.

This chain's CDR3 is CASSFANLLGIQYF. CDR3 nucleotides: TGTGCCAGCAGCTTTGCGAATTTGCTTGGCATTCAGTACTTC. The J gene is TRBJ2-4, the V gene TRBV7-9; no definite D call. The length of the CDR3 is 14 residues. V was clipped by 3 bases and J by 9 bases, with 15 bases between them. Germline V gene data show CDR1 as SEHNR and CDR2 as FQNEAQ (reference sequence).

V gene TRBV11-2 combines with J gene TRBJ2-3; 11 positions agree with TRBD2. This CDR3 has 17 amino acids. The germline gives CDR1 SGHAT, CDR2 FQNNGV. Trimming removed 4 bases from V and 5 bases from J; junction bases left unmatched: 11. The CDR3 nucleotides are TGTGCCAGCAGCTCCCCCGGACTAGCGGGTACCGTAGATACGCAGTATTTT. Protein product: CASSSPGLAGTVDTQYF.

This chain uses TRBV12-3 or TRBV12-4 with TRBJ1-1; 8 bases agree with TRBD1. CDR3 size: 13 residues. The V and J ends lost 6 bases and 7 bases, in that order; junction bases with no gene match: 7. The CDR3 DNA is TGTGCCAGCAGCCCTAGACAGGGGATTGAAGCTTTCTTT. It translates to CASSPRQGIEAFF.

The chain joins TRBV2 to TRBJ2-1; D gene uncertain. Germline V CDR1 and CDR2: SNHLY, FYNNEI. The CDR3 is 11 residues long. V was trimmed by 7 bases and J by 5 bases, leaving 6 bases between them. This chain's CDR3 is CASTWHNEQFF. The CDR3 DNA is TGTGCCAGCACCTGGCACAATGAGCAGTTCTTC.

The chain links TRBV18 to TRBJ2-7, with 8 positions matching TRBD1. V lost 0 bases and J lost 3; bases outside the gene matches: 7. The CDR3 spans 16 residues. Germline loops: CDR1 KGHSH, CDR2 LQKENI. This chain's CDR3 is CASSPPSRGHHYEQYV. DNA for the CDR3: TGTGCCAGCTCACCACCCTCCAGGGGGCATCACTACGAGCAGTACGTC.

This clone was detected only once. This chain uses TRBV5-5 with TRBJ2-5; perhaps TRBD1 as D (6 bases). The germline V gene encodes CDR1 SGHKS and CDR2 YYEKEE (reference sequence). The CDR3 contains 15 residues. V was clipped by 4 bases and J by 5 bases, with 18 bases between them. CDR3 amino acids: CASSLALGARETQYF. The CDR3 nucleotides are TGTGCCAGCAGCCTAGCATTGGGGGCCCGCGAGACCCAGTACTTC.

This rearrangement joins TRBV2 to TRBJ1-5, with D uncertain. V was pared by 6 bases and J by 1 base, with 10 bases between. Germline CDR1 is SNHLY and CDR2 is FYNNEI. This CDR3 contains 14 residues. CDR3 protein: CASRVRQSNQPQHF. The DNA for the CDR3 is TGTGCCAGCAGGGTCAGGCAAAGCAATCAGCCCCAGCATTTT. The full variable domain, with the rest looked up from reference TRBV2 and TRBJ1-5, is EPEVTQTPSHQVTQMGQEVILRCVPISNHLYFYWYRQILGQKVEFLVSFYNNEISEKSEIFDDQFSVERPDGSNFTLKIRSTKLEDSAMYFCASRVRQSNQPQHFGDGTRLSIL.

The chain uses TRBV19 and TRBJ1-6; tentatively, D is TRBD1 (5 bases). The CDR3 length is 17 residues. The V end lost 1 base, the J end lost 5 bases, and 15 bases lay between the germline ends. CDR1 LNHDA and CDR2 SQIVND come from the germline V gene (reference sequence). The CDR3 region has the DNA TGTGCCAGTAGTATAGCTTCTGGAGGGGCAGATAATTCACCCCTCCACTTT. This encodes CASSIASGGADNSPLHF.

This chain joins TRBV30 and TRBJ2-1; TRBD2 agrees at 8 bases. Per germline, CDR1 GTSNPN and CDR2 SVGIG (reference sequence). With 0 bases clipped from V and 1 base from J, the junction kept 2 bases outside the gene matches. This CDR3 region has 15 residues. CDR3 DNA sequence: TGTGCCTGGAGTGTACTAGCGGTGTCCTACAATGAGCAGTTCTTC. Amino acids: CAWSVLAVSYNEQFF.

The V call is TRBV5-1, the J call TRBJ1-3; 7 bases are a match to TRBD1. CDR1 and CDR2 (germline): SGHRS, YFSETQ. The CDR3 is 15 amino acids. Germline trimming cut 0 bases from V and 4 bases from J; bases unmatched to any gene: 4. This CDR3 is CASSLDRGPGNTIYF. CDR3 bases: TGCGCCAGCAGCTTGGACAGGGGCCCCGGAAACACCATATATTTT.

This clone was seen only a few times. The chain is built from TRBV3-1 (or the pseudogene TRBV3-2) and TRBJ1-2, with 7 bases identical to TRBD1. Germline V gene lookup returns CDR1 LGHDT and CDR2 YNNKEL (reference sequence). Losses at the gene ends were 3 bases for V and 7 bases for J; bases not matched to a gene: 2. This CDR3 contains 12 residues. The CDR3 loop is CASSQTGFGYTF. CDR3 in DNA: TGTGCCAGCAGCCAGACAGGGTTTGGCTACACCTTC.

The chain carries TRBV4-2 and TRBJ1-1; 8 bases agree with TRBD1. V lost 0 bases to trimming and J lost 1 base; unmatched junction nucleotides: 1. This CDR3 comprises 15 residues. Germline V lookup: CDR1 LGHNA, CDR2 YNFKEQ. CDR3 sequence (DNA): TGTGCCAGCAGCCAAGAGGGACAGGAGAACACTGAAGCTTTCTTT. Amino acid sequence: CASSQEGQENTEAFF.

The chain employs TRBV5-4 and TRBJ1-2, with D possibly being TRBD1 (5 bases). Germline V lookup: CDR1 SGHNT, CDR2 YYREEE (reference sequence). V was cut by 0 bases and J by 8 bases, with 17 bases left in between. The CDR3 loop spans 15 amino acids. The CDR3: CASSLGWGRESGYTF. CDR3 sequence (DNA): TGTGCCAGCAGCTTGGGATGGGGCCGGGAGTCAGGCTACACCTTC.

The chain employs TRBV28 and TRBJ2-5; D is perhaps TRBD1 (5 bases). V dropped 7 bases and J dropped 6 bases, with 21 bases sitting between them. Germline V CDR1 and CDR2: MDHEN, SYDVKM. The CDR3 is 15 residues long. Here the CDR3 DNA reads TGTGCCAGCACCCTTGGACACCCTGGACGGCAGACCCAGTACTTC. Protein product: CASTLGHPGRQTQYF.

This chain uses TRBV27 with TRBJ1-1; maybe TRBD1 (5 bases). This CDR3 has 11 residues. V lost 7 bases and J 6 bases, leaving 9 bases between the germline ends. Germline V gene data show CDR1 as MNHEY and CDR2 as SMNVEV (reference sequence). In nucleotides, the CDR3 is TGTGCCAGCACCCAGGGTGCTGAAGCTTTCTTT. It encodes CASTQGAEAFF.

The genes are TRBV5-6 and TRBJ2-7; weak D call: TRBD1 (5 bases). The CDR3 contains 13 residues. The germline V and J ends were trimmed by 0 bases and 4 bases, with 8 bases remaining between them. The germline gives CDR1 SGHDT, CDR2 YYEEEE. The CDR3 region has the DNA TGTGCCAGCAGCTTGGACAGGAATTACGAGCAGTACTTC. This encodes CASSLDRNYEQYF.

The CDR3 region has the DNA TGCGCCAGCAGCTTTGACAGGGGAGGCAATGAGCAGTTCTTC. Translation gives CASSFDRGGNEQFF. The rearrangement links TRBV5-1 to TRBJ2-1, with 8 bases that match TRBD1. The CDR3 runs to 14 residues. Germline V lookup: CDR1 SGHRS, CDR2 YFSETQ. Losses at the gene ends were 2 bases for V and 6 bases for J; bases not matched to a gene: 4.

The chain recombines TRBV13 with TRBJ1-6; TRBD1 aligns across 10 bases. In germline, CDR1 is PRHDT, CDR2 FYEKMQ (reference sequence). CDR3 length: 18 amino acids. V was pared by 2 bases and J by 6 bases, with 10 bases of the junction left unmatched. CDR3 in amino acids: CASSLSTSRDRGNSPLHF. CDR3 in DNA: TGTGCCAGCAGCTTATCTACGTCCCGGGACAGGGGTAATTCACCCCTCCACTTT.

This clone qualifies as medium-sized (0.01 to 0.1%). The chain carries TRBV7-9 and TRBJ1-6, with D uncertain. Trimming removed 2 bases at V and 9 bases at J, with 8 bases between. The CDR3 has 13 amino acids. CDR1 is SEHNR, CDR2 FQNEAQ, per germline (reference sequence). CDR3 DNA sequence: TGTGCCAGCAGCTTACAAGAGGTTTCACCCCTCCACTTT. Protein product: CASSLQEVSPLHF.

The table lists this clone with a count of one. The chain employs TRBV28 and TRBJ1-1, with TRBD1 identical over 7 bases. J lost 5 bases, V lost 8 bases, and 8 bases had no gene match. This CDR3 region has 13 residues. CDR1 and CDR2 from the germline V gene are MDHEN and SYDVKM. CDR3 DNA: TGTGCCAGCCTGGAACAGGGGAAGACTGAAGCTTTCTTT. It specifies CASLEQGKTEAFF.

V gene TRBV18 combines with J gene TRBJ2-5, with TRBD1 matching 9 bases. This CDR3 comprises 16 residues. Germline V lookup: CDR1 KGHSH, CDR2 LQKENI. V gave up 6 bases and J gave up 1 base; unmatched junction bases: 9. This CDR3 is CASSPARTGVQETQYF. CDR3 coding DNA: TGTGCCAGCTCCCCGGCCCGGACAGGGGTCCAAGAGACCCAGTACTTC.

The chain has TRBV6-5 and TRBJ1-1; TRBD1 might be the D (5 bases). The germline CDR1 and CDR2 sequences are MNHEY and SVGAGI. The CDR3 extends over 15 amino acids. Trimming shortened V by 0 bases and J by 6 bases, and 14 bases separated the two germline ends. As DNA, the CDR3 is TGTGCCAGCAGTTACTCCTCGAAGGCAGGGCCTGAAGCTTTCTTT. Protein sequence: CASSYSSKAGPEAFF.

CDR3 protein: CSVEDRAGGPYNEQFF. CDR3 bases: TGCAGCGTTGAAGATCGAGCGGGAGGGCCCTACAATGAGCAGTTCTTC. This chain connects TRBV29-1 to TRBJ2-1, with 10 bases identical to TRBD2. This CDR3 is built from 16 residues. J lost 2 bases, V lost 0 bases, and 4 bases had no gene match. Germline assignment: CDR1 SQVTM and CDR2 ANQGSEA.

V gene TRBV5-1 combines with J gene TRBJ1-4; 7 bases line up with TRBD1. This CDR3 contains 12 residues. The J segment lost 12 bases and the V segment lost 1 base, leaving 3 bases of the junction unmatched. Per the germline V gene, CDR1 is SGHRS and CDR2 is YFSETQ. The CDR3 DNA sequence: TGCGCCAGCAGCTTGACAGGGGCGGAACTGTTTTTT. As protein: CASSLTGAELFF.